This T cell receptor beta chain comes out of a study of control samples from healthy donors and cancer patients. This clone was detected once. Some clones are missing from TCRdb's copy, which holds only in-frame ones; the method was immunoSEQ multiplex PCR. The top ten clones hold approximately 1.5% of a sample with 150,000 to 200,000 clones, roughly 90% of them seen once. Source material: blood. This clonotype was sampled from a woman in her fifties or sixties in good health.

CDR3 nucleotides: TGTGCCAGCAGCCGAGGGGCTAGCGGGGACACCGGGGAGCTGTTTTTT. This gives the protein CASSRGASGDTGELFF. The chain joins TRBV7-8 to TRBJ2-2; 9 nucleotides agree with TRBD2. V lost 5 bases, J lost 3 bases, and 7 bases stayed unmatched. This CDR3 is built from 16 residues. The germline CDR1 and CDR2 sequences are SGHVS and FQNEAQ.